This TCR beta chain derives from a study of blood T cell repertoires in COVID-19. Trimming removed 5 bases from V and 3 bases from J, with 12 bases in between. Germline CDR1 and CDR2: SGHAT and FQNNGV. This CDR3 is built from 14 residues. Authors' processing steps: Amplification of reference gene primers provided the estimated nucleated cell counts. Method: immunoSEQ multiplex PCR; TCRdb's copy keeps in-frame clones and lacks some. V and J calls and clone size are those listed in that table; D and trimming were worked out from the DNA. The sample has some 140,000 clones; 65% to 90% are singletons. The sequencing sample was made of peripheral blood. The sequence was collected from a woman aged 55-69 years with active or convalescent COVID-19. The chain has TRBV11-2 and TRBJ2-3; D gene ambiguous. CDR3 residues: CASSPSIKTDTQYF. CDR3 nucleotides: TGTGCCAGCAGCCCTTCTATAAAGACAGATACGCAGTATTTT.